Following are 24 T cell receptor beta chains from one sample sequenced in a study of blood T cell repertoires in COVID-19. Some clones are missing from TCRdb's copy, which holds only in-frame ones; the method was immunoSEQ multiplex PCR. The sample lists approximately 110,000 clones; roughly 84% were seen once. Sequencing input: peripheral blood. Receptor source: a woman between 45 and 60 years old with acute or convalescent COVID-19.

The sample holds one count of this clone. This chain joins TRBV7-9 and TRBJ2-3; D may be TRBD2 (6 bases). The V gene lost 5 bases and the J gene lost 2 bases, with 14 bases spanning the gap. There are 15 residues in the CDR3. The germline CDR1 and CDR2 sequences are SEHNR and FQNEAQ (reference sequence). The CDR3 protein is CASSLGDFPTDTQYF. CDR3 coding DNA: TGTGCCAGCAGCCTAGGGGACTTCCCCACAGATACGCAGTATTTT.

CDR3 sequence: CASGPGQGNTEAFF. The CDR3 nucleotides are TGTGCTAGTGGCCCGGGACAGGGAAACACTGAAGCTTTCTTT. The chain links TRBV12-5 to TRBJ1-1, with 9 bases aligning to TRBD1. The trim removed 6 bases at V and 2 bases at J, leaving 4 bases unmatched. Germline CDR1 is LGHNT and CDR2 is FRNRAP. The CDR3 is 14 amino acids.

The chain carries TRBV28 and TRBJ1-2; no reliable D call. The CDR3 length is 13 residues. V was pared by 5 bases and J by 4 bases, with 11 bases between. CDR1 MDHEN and CDR2 SYDVKM come from the germline V gene. In DNA form, the CDR3 reads TGTGCCAGCAGTCAGATAGCGCTCTATGGCTACACCTTC. This sequence encodes CASSQIALYGYTF.

The chain is built from TRBV9 and TRBJ2-1; D is uncertain. From germline, CDR1 is SGDLS and CDR2 YYNGEE. The germline V and J ends were trimmed by 3 bases and 6 bases, with 13 bases remaining between them. The CDR3 is made up of 14 amino acids. The CDR3, as DNA: TGTGCCAGCAGCGCGACCCACGGGTCCAATGAGCAGTTCTTC. It encodes CASSATHGSNEQFF.

The CDR3 here is CASSLLAGAGTGELFF. As DNA, the CDR3 is TGTGCCAGCAGTTTATTAGCGGGGGCTGGGACCGGGGAGCTGTTTTTT. The gene calls are TRBV28 and TRBJ2-2, with TRBD2 matching 9 bases. J gave up 5 bases and V 1 base, and 5 bases lay outside the gene matches. CDR1 is MDHEN, CDR2 SYDVKM, per germline. The CDR3 totals 16 residues.

The chain's CDR3 is CASTQGAAPSSYNSPLHF. In nucleotides, the CDR3 is TGTGCCAGTACCCAGGGTGCAGCGCCTAGCTCCTATAATTCACCCCTCCACTTT. The gene calls are TRBV19 and TRBJ1-6, with a weak D call TRBD1 (5 bases). Germline V gene data show CDR1 as LNHDA and CDR2 as SQIVND (reference sequence). The CDR3 consists of 18 residues. V shed 7 bases and J shed 0 bases, with 19 bases lying between them.

This clone turned up a few times. This chain joins TRBV9 and TRBJ1-5; TRBD1 agrees at 9 bases. This CDR3 is built from 14 residues. V lost 4 bases, J lost 4 bases, and 3 bases stayed unmatched. Looked up from germline, CDR1 is SGDLS and CDR2 is YYNGEE. The CDR3 DNA reads as TGTGCCAGCAGCTCCGGGACAGGGAATCAGCCCCAGCATTTT. Its translation: CASSSGTGNQPQHF.

This clone was picked up a small number of times. The chain carries TRBV9 and TRBJ2-1; D may be TRBD2 (6 bases). The CDR3 is 13 residues long. The V gene's germline CDR1 is SGDLS and CDR2 YYNGEE. V shed 6 bases and J shed 12 bases, with 19 bases lying between them. CDR3 in DNA: TGTGCCAGCAACGGGCTTCAGTACGGGAGGCAGTTCTTC. Translating gives CASNGLQYGRQFF.

The chain is built from TRBV2 and TRBJ1-2; the D is unclear. V was pared by 6 bases and J by 2 bases, with 13 bases between. This CDR3 region has 14 residues. Looked up from germline, CDR1 is SNHLY and CDR2 is FYNNEI. CDR3 residues: CASRTTVVNYGYTF. In DNA form, the CDR3 reads TGTGCCAGCAGGACCACAGTAGTGAACTATGGCTACACCTTC. The complete variable domain, with remaining parts taken from reference TRBV2 and TRBJ1-2, reads EPEVTQTPSHQVTQMGQEVILRCVPISNHLYFYWYRQILGQKVEFLVSFYNNEISEKSEIFDDQFSVERPDGSNFTLKIRSTKLEDSAMYFCASRTTVVNYGYTFGSGTRLTVV.

This clone was seen many times. The chain links TRBV6-5 to TRBJ1-1; D remains ambiguous. This CDR3 has 14 residues. Germline CDR1 reads MNHEY; CDR2 reads SVGAGI. Trimming removed 0 bases at V and 5 bases at J, with 10 bases between. The CDR3 is CASSYSIRSTEAFF. The CDR3 nucleotides read TGTGCCAGCAGTTACTCGATTAGGAGTACTGAAGCTTTCTTT.

The rearrangement uses TRBV7-2 and TRBJ1-6, with D perhaps TRBD1 (6 bases). Germline loops: CDR1 SGHTA, CDR2 FQGNSA. The CDR3 runs to 15 residues. Trimming took off 7 bases at V and 8 bases at J, with 18 bases between the two ends. The CDR3 sequence is CASILSRAGDSPLHF. CDR3 in DNA: TGTGCCAGCATCCTAAGCCGCGCAGGGGATTCACCCCTCCACTTT.

The chain employs TRBV10-3 and TRBJ1-2, with a possible D match to TRBD1 (6 bases). Trimming removed 4 bases at V and 6 bases at J, with 15 bases between. CDR1 is ENHRY and CDR2 is SYGVKD in the germline V gene. The CDR3 length is 14 residues. The CDR3 DNA is TGTGCCATCAGTGCCCAAGGGGGGGGTGATGGCTACACCTTC. Its translation: CAISAQGGGDGYTF.

The V gene is TRBV18, the J gene TRBJ2-1, with 11 bases identical to TRBD2. The CDR3 covers 15 residues. V was clipped by 3 bases and J by 4 bases; unmatched bases: 2. The V gene's germline CDR1 is KGHSH and CDR2 LQKENI. The CDR3 is CASSPTSGAYNEQFF. CDR3 nucleotides: TGTGCCAGCTCACCGACTAGCGGGGCGTACAATGAGCAGTTCTTC.

This sequence joins TRBV6-1 and TRBJ2-3; the D is unclear. The V end was cut by 0 bases, the J end by 7 bases, with 20 bases between. Germline CDR1 is MNHNS and CDR2 is SASEGT. The CDR3 contains 17 residues. The CDR3 reads CASSEAQQFSRQYTQYF. The CDR3 DNA follows: TGTGCCAGCAGTGAAGCCCAACAGTTCTCCAGACAATATACGCAGTATTTT.

V and J are TRBV6-5 and TRBJ1-2, with D possibly being TRBD1 (6 bases). CDR1 and CDR2 (germline): MNHEY, SVGAGI. This CDR3 has 14 residues. Trimming shortened V by 6 bases and J by 3 bases, and 14 bases separated the two germline ends. CDR3 nucleotide sequence: TGTGCCAGCAGCTCAACAGGGTCCCACTATGGCTACACCTTC. It is translated as CASSSTGSHYGYTF.

The rearrangement links TRBV7-8 to TRBJ2-7; 10 bases align to TRBD1. In germline, CDR1 is SGHVS, CDR2 FQNEAQ. Trimming took 4 bases from V and 1 from J; bases not matched to a gene: 10. This CDR3 region has 17 residues. The DNA of the CDR3 is TGTGCCAGCAGCTCCCGTACCGGGACAGGGGTTTCCTACGAGCAGTACTTC. Encoded protein: CASSSRTGTGVSYEQYF.

The chain couples TRBV28 to TRBJ2-7, with D possibly TRBD1 on 5 matching bases. Germline-derived CDR1 and CDR2 are MDHEN and SYDVKM. Trimming removed 4 bases at V and 2 bases at J, with 9 bases between. This CDR3 spans 13 amino acids. The CDR3 spells CASSSRVPYEQYF. CDR3 bases: TGTGCCAGCAGTTCCAGGGTACCCTACGAGCAGTACTTC.

This rearrangement joins TRBV6-2 or TRBV6-3 to TRBJ1-5, with D hard to call. Germline V gives CDR1 MNHEY, CDR2 SVGEGT. V lost 0 bases and J 7 bases, leaving 7 bases between the germline ends. CDR3 length equals 13 residues. The DNA for the CDR3 is TGTGCCAGCAGTTACTCGAGACTCCAGCCCCAGCATTTT. It codes for CASSYSRLQPQHF.

The CDR3: CAISREASPLHF. The CDR3 DNA reads TGTGCCATCAGCAGGGAGGCCTCACCCCTCCACTTT. V gene TRBV10-3 combines with J gene TRBJ1-6; D is possibly TRBD1 (5 bases). Per the germline V gene, CDR1 is ENHRY and CDR2 is SYGVKD. The V and J ends lost 6 bases and 10 bases respectively, with 10 bases between them. The CDR3 spans 12 residues.

The V and J genes are TRBV10-3 and TRBJ2-7; possibly TRBD1 for D (6 bases). The V gene lost 0 bases and the J gene lost 2 bases, with 11 bases spanning the gap. CDR3 length equals 15 residues. Germline CDR1 is ENHRY and CDR2 is SYGVKD. The CDR3 region has the DNA TGTGCCATCAGTGAGTCCCATGGACAGACCTACGAGCAGTACTTC. This gives the protein CAISESHGQTYEQYF.

The chain joins TRBV5-5 to TRBJ2-2; D ambiguous. This CDR3 has 16 amino acids. Trimming cost V 1 base and J 0 bases, with 10 bases left between them. Germline CDR1 SGHKS, CDR2 YYEKEE (reference sequence). The DNA of the CDR3 is TGTGCCAGCAGCTTGTCGTACAGACCGAACACCGGGGAGCTGTTTTTT. This translates into CASSLSYRPNTGELFF.

The chain couples TRBV19 to TRBJ2-3; D possibly corresponds to TRBD2 (6 bases). V was pared by 7 bases and J by 6 bases, with 17 bases between. Germline assignment: CDR1 LNHDA and CDR2 SQIVND (reference sequence). The CDR3 sequence is 14 residues long. CDR3 in amino acids: CASMDGGGMDTQYF. In DNA, the CDR3 is TGTGCCAGTATGGATGGCGGAGGGATGGATACGCAGTATTTT.

The J gene is TRBJ1-5, the V gene TRBV2, with TRBD1 matching over 7 bases. Per the germline V gene, CDR1 is SNHLY and CDR2 is FYNNEI. The CDR3 consists of 15 residues. Unmatched junction bases numbered 9, after V lost 6 bases and J lost 4 bases. The DNA for the CDR3 is TGTGCCAGCAGGTGGGACAGAAACGGGAATCAGCCCCAGCATTTT. This gives the protein CASRWDRNGNQPQHF.

The chain employs TRBV5-1 and TRBJ2-3, with D perhaps TRBD2 (6 bases). Per the germline V gene, CDR1 is SGHRS and CDR2 is YFSETQ. This CDR3 comprises 14 residues. Trimming took 4 bases from V and 4 from J, leaving 13 bases between them. The CDR3 coding sequence is TGCGCCAGCAGCCTTGGGACTGCTTCAGATACGCAGTATTTT. Translated: CASSLGTASDTQYF.